This T cell receptor beta chain comes out of a study of T cells after posttransplantation cyclophosphamide. General observations from the study: Skin or GI-infiltrating T cells shared few TRB sequences with blood. Later post-transplant blood repertoires were often dominated by donor CD8+ memory clones. Recipient CMV seropositivity and CMV reactivation strongly tracked TRB clonality.

From germline, CDR1 is ENHRY and CDR2 SYGVKD. The CDR3 spans 14 residues. Between the trimmed V and J ends, which lost 5 bases and 4 bases, there was a span of 14 bases. Generated by immunoSEQ multiplex PCR, the TCRdb table keeps only in-frame clones and is missing some. The sample has 31,000 or so clones; around 90% are singletons. As concerns this clone: Its target is not known.

Cells defined as naive were viable CD3+CD4+ or CD3+CD8+ and CCR7+CD45RA+CD45RO-CD95-CD27+CD28+. The chain recombines TRBV10-3 with TRBJ1-2; D unresolved. The source is a woman aged 55-70 years in good health, CMV-negative, and a related stem cell transplant donor. Sequenced sample: naive CD4+ T cells sorted from PBMCs. CDR3 coding DNA: TGTGCCATCAGTACCCCCCAGCGCACCTATGGCTACACCTTC. It codes for CAISTPQRTYGYTF.